This TCR beta chain stems from a study of blood T cell repertoires in COVID-19. TCRdb's copy holds only in-frame clones and misses some; the assay was immunoSEQ multiplex PCR. The repertoire consists of a few hundred thousand clones, with more than 70% occurring once and the leading ten covering less than 9.5%. From germline, CDR1 is PRHDT and CDR2 FYEKMQ (reference sequence). The CDR3 runs to 19 residues. Trimming took 5 bases from V and 3 from J; bases not matched to a gene: 21. J is TRBJ2-7 and V is TRBV13; 8 bases line up with TRBD1. This receptor was taken from a woman between 45 and 60 years old who had recovered from COVID-19. Input material: peripheral blood. DNA of the CDR3: TGTGCCAGCAGCGCCTCGGGGACAGGAGGTTTGGGGGGAGACTACGAGCAGTACTTC. Amino acid sequence: CASSASGTGGLGGDYEQYF.